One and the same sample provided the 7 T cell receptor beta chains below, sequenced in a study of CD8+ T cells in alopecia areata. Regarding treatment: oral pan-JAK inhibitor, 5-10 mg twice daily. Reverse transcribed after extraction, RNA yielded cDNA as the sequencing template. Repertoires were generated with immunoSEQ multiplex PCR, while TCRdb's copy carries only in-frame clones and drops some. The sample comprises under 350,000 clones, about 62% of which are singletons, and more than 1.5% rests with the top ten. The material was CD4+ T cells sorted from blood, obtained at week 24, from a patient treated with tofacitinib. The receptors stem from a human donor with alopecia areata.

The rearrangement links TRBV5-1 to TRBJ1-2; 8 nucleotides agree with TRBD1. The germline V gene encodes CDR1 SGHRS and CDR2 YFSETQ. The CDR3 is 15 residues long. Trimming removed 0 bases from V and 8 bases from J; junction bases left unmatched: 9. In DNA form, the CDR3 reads TGCGCCAGCAGCTTGGTCCGGGACAGGAGGGGCGGCTACACCTTC. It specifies CASSLVRDRRGGYTF.

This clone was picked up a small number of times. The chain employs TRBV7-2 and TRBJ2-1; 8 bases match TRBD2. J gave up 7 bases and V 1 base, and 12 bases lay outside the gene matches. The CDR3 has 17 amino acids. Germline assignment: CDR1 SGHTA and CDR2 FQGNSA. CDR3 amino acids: CASSLVAFPGGPNEQFF. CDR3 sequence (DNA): TGTGCCAGCAGCTTAGTCGCTTTCCCGGGGGGGCCAAATGAGCAGTTCTTC.

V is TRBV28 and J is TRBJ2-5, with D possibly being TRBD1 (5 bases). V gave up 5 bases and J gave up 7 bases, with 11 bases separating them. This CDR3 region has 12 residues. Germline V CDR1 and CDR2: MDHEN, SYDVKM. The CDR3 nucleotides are TGTGCCAGCAGTCCCGACCAGGGGACCCAGTACTTC. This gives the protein CASSPDQGTQYF.

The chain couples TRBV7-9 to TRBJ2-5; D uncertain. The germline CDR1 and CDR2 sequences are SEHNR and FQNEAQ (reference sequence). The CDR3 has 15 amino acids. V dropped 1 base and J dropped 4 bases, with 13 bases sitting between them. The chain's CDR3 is CASSLEGVKGETQYF. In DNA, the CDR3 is TGTGCCAGCAGCTTAGAGGGCGTCAAGGGAGAGACCCAGTACTTC.

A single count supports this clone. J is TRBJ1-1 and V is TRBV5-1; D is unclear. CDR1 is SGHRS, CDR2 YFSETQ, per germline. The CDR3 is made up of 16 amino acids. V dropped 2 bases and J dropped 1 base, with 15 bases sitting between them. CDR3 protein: CASSFGGWATNTEAFF. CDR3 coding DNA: TGCGCCAGCAGCTTTGGCGGGTGGGCGACGAACACTGAAGCTTTCTTT.

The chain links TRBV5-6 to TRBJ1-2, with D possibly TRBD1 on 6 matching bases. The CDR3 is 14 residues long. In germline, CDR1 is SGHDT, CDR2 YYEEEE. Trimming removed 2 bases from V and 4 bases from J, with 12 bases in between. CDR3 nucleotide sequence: TGTGCCAGCAGCTTACGGGGGCTTTCCTATGGCTACACCTTC. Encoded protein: CASSLRGLSYGYTF.

CDR3 residues: CASSLGGSLARELFF. The CDR3 coding sequence is TGCGCCAGCAGCTTGGGAGGGAGCCTGGCGAGGGAGCTGTTTTTT. V and J are TRBV5-1 and TRBJ2-2, with D maybe TRBD2 (5 bases). CDR3 length: 15 residues. Germline CDR1 and CDR2: SGHRS and YFSETQ. Deletions cut 0 bases from V and 9 bases from J, with 15 bases between. The variable domain in full, with the rest retrieved from reference TRBV5-1 and TRBJ2-2, is KAGVTQTPRYLIKTRGQQVTLSCSPISGHRSVSWYQQTPGQGLQFLFEYFSETQRNKGNFPGRFSGRQFSNSRSEMNVSTLELGDSALYLCASSLGGSLARELFFGEGSRLTVL.